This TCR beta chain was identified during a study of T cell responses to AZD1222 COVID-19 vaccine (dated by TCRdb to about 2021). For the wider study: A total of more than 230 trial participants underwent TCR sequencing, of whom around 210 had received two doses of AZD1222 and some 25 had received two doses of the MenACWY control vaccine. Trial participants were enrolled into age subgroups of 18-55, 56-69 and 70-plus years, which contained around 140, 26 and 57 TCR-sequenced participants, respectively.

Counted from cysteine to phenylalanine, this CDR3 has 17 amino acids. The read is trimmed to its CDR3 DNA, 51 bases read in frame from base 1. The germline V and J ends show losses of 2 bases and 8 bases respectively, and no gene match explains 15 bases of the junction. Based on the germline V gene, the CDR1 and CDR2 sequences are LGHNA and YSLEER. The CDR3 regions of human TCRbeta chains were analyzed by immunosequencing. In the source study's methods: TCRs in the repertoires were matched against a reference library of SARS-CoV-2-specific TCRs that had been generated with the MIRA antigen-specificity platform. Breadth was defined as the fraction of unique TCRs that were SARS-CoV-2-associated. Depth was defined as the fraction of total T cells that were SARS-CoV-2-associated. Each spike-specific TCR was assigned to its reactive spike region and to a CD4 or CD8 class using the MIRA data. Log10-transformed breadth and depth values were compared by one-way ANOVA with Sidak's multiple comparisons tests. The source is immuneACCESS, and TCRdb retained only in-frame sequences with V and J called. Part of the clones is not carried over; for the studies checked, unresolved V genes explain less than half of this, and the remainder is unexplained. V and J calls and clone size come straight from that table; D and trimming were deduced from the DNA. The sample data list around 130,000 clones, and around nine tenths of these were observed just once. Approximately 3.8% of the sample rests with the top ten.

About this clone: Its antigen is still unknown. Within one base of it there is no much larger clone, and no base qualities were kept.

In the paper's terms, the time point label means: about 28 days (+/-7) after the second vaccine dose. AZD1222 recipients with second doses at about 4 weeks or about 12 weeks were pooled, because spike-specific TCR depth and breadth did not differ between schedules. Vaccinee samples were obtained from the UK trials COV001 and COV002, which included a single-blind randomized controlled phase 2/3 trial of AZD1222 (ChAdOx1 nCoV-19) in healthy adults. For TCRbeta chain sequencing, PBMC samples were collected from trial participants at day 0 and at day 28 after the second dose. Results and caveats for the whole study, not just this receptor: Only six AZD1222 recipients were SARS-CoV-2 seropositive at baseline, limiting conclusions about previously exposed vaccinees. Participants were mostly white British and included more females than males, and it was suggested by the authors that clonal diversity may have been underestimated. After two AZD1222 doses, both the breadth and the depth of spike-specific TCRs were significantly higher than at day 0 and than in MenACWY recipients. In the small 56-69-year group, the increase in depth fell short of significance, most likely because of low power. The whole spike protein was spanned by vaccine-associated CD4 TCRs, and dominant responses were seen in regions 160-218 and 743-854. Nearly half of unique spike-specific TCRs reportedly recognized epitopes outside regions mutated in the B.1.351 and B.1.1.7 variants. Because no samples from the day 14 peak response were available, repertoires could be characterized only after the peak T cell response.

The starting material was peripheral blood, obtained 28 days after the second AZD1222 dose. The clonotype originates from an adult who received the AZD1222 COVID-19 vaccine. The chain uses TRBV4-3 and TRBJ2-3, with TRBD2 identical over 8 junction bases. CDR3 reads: CASSQKALAGGVGTQYF. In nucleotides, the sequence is TGCGCCAGCAGCCAAAAGGCTCTCGCGGGGGGTGTTGGTACGCAGTATTTT.